Included here is one T cell receptor (beta chain) sequence, with context. The antigen is not known. The sample comes from a study of T cell responses to AZD1222 COVID-19 vaccine. General study findings and limits: Spike-specific TCRs gained breadth and depth after people received two AZD1222 doses. Females outnumbered males among donors, who were mostly white British; clonal diversity was possibly underestimated.

Here immunoSEQ multiplex PCR was the method, and the copy in TCRdb shows in-frame clones only, minus some. Of over 150,000 clones in the sample, about 92% were seen once. CDR3 length: 14 residues. Germline CDR1 reads MNHEY; CDR2 reads SMNVEV (reference sequence). V lost 6 bases and J lost 15; bases outside the gene matches: 13. The source is an adult in good health. The source was peripheral blood, collected on day 0 of MenACWY control vaccination. The V gene is TRBV27, the J gene TRBJ2-1, with TRBD2 matching over 11 bases. DNA of the CDR3: TGTGCCAGCAGAGTTCCCTTAGCGGGAGGGACGGCGTTCTTC. Translating gives CASRVPLAGGTAFF.